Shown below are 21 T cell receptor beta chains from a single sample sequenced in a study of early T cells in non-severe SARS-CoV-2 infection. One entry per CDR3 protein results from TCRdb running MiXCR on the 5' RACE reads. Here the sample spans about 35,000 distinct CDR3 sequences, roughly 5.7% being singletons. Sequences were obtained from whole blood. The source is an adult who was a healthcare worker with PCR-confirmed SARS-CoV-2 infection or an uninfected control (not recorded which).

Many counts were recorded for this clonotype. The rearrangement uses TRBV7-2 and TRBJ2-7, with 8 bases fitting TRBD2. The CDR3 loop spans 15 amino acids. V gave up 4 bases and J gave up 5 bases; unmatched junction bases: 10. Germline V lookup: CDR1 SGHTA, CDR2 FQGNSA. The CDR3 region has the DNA TGTGCCAGCAGCTCGACTAGCGCGGGGTGGCACGAGCAGTACTTC. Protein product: CASSSTSAGWHEQYF.

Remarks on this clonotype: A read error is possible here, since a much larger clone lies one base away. Here the CDR3 DNA reads TGCGCCAGCAGTGAGTACGGATCAGCTAATGAAAAACTGTTTTTT. Protein product: CASSEYGSANEKLFF. The chain uses TRBV10-1 and TRBJ1-4; D gene ambiguous. Trimming shortened V by 1 base and J by 3 bases, and 9 bases separated the two germline ends. CDR1 and CDR2 from the germline V gene are WNHNN and SYGVQD (reference sequence). The CDR3 sequence is 15 residues long.

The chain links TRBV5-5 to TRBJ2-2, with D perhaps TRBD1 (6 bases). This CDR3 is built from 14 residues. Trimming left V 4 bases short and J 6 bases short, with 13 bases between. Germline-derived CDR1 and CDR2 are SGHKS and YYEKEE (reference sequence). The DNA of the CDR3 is TGTGCCAGCAGCACCACAGGGATTCCCGGGGAGCTGTTTTTT. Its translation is CASSTTGIPGELFF.

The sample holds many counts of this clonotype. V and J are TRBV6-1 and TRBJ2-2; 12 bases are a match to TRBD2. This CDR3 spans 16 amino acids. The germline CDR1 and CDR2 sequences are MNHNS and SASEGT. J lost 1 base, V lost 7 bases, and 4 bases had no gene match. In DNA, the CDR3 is TGTGCCAGCAAAGGACTAGCGGGGATGAACACCGGGGAGCTGTTTTTT. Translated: CASKGLAGMNTGELFF.

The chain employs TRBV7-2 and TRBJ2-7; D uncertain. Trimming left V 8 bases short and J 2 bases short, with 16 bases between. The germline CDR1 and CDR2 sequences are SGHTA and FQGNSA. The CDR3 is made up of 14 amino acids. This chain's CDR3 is CASGPTAVTYEQYF. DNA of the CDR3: TGTGCCAGCGGCCCCACGGCGGTGACCTACGAGCAGTACTTC.

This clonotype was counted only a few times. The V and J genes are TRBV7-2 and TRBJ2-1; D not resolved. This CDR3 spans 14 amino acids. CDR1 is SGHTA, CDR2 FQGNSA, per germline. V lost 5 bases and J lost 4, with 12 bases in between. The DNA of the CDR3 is TGTGCCAGCAGCCCACCACCCCTTTACAATGAGCAGTTCTTC. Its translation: CASSPPPLYNEQFF.

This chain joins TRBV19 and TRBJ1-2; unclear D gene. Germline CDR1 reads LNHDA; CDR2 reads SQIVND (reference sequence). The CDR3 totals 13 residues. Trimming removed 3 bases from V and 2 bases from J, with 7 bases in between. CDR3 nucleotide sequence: TGTGCCAGTAGTATTCTCATAAACTATGGCTACACCTTC. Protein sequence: CASSILINYGYTF. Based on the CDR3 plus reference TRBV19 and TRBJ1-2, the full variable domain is DGGITQSPKYLFRKEGQNVTLSCEQNLNHDAMYWYRQDPGQGLRLIYYSQIVNDFQKGDIAEGYSVSREKKESFPLTVTSAQKNPTAFYLCASSILINYGYTFGSGTRLTVV.

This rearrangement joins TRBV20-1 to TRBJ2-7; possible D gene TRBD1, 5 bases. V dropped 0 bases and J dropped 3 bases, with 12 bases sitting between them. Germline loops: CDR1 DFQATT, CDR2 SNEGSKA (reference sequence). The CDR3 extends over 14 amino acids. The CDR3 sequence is CSARDLRQSYEQYF. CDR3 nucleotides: TGCAGTGCTAGAGATCTCCGACAGAGCTACGAGCAGTACTTC.

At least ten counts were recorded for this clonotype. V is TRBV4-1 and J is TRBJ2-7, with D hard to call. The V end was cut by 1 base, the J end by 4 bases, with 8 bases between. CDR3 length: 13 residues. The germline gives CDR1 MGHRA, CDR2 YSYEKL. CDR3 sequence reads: CASSQVGAYEQYF. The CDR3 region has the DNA TGCGCCAGCAGCCAAGTTGGCGCATACGAGCAGTACTTC.

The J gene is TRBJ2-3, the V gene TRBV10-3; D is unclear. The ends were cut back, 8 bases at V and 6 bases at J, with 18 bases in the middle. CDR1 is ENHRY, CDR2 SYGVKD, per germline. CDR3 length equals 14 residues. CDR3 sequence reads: CAISRRPTADTQYF. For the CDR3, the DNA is TGTGCCATCTCACGGCGGCCGACGGCGGATACGCAGTATTTT.

CDR3: CASSTKRGIEAFF. The CDR3 DNA follows: TGCGCCAGCAGCACGAAACGGGGTATCGAAGCTTTCTTT. The chain combines TRBV4-1 with TRBJ1-1; D is uncertain. V gave up 5 bases and J gave up 8 bases, with 15 bases separating them. There are 13 residues in the CDR3. Germline assignment: CDR1 MGHRA and CDR2 YSYEKL.

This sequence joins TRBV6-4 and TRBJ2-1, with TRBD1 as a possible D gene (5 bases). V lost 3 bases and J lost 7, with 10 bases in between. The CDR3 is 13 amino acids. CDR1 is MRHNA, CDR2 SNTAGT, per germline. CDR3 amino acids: CASSEGDLNEQFF. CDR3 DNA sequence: TGTGCCAGCAGTGAAGGGGATTTGAATGAGCAGTTCTTC.

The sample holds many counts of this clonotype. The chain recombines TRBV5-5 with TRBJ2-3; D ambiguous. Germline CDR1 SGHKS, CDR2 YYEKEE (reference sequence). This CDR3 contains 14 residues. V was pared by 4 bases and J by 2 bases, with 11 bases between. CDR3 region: CASSPPADTDTQYF. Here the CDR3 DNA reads TGTGCCAGCAGCCCCCCGGCAGACACAGATACGCAGTATTTT. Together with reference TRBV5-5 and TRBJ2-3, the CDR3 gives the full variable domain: DAGVTQSPTHLIKTRGQQVTLRCSPISGHKSVSWYQQVLGQGPQFIFQYYEKEERGRGNFPDRFSARQFPNYSSELNVNALLLGDSALYLCASSPPADTDTQYFGPGTRLTVL.

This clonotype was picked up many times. As DNA, the CDR3 is TGTGCCAGCAGTTACGACCGAGCGCCCCGGACGCAGTATTTT. It specifies CASSYDRAPRTQYF. The chain carries TRBV6-5 and TRBJ2-3; D is unresolved. V lost 2 bases to trimming and J lost 9 bases, with 15 bases between them. This CDR3 has 14 residues. Germline-derived CDR1 and CDR2 are MNHEY and SVGAGI.

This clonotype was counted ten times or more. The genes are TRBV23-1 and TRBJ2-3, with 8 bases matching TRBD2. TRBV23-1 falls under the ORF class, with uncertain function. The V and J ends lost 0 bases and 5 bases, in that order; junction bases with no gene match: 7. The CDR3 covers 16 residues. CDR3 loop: CASSQSTGLARDTQYF. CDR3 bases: TGCGCCAGCAGTCAATCCACAGGACTAGCTCGAGATACGCAGTATTTT.

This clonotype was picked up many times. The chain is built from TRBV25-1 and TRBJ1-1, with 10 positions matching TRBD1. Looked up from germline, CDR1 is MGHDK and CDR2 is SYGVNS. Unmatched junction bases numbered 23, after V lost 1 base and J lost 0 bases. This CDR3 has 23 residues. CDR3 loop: CASSESVSRQGQGTTKLNTEAFF. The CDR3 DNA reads TGTGCCAGCAGTGAATCCGTGAGTCGCCAGGGACAGGGGACAACAAAGCTGAACACTGAAGCTTTCTTT.

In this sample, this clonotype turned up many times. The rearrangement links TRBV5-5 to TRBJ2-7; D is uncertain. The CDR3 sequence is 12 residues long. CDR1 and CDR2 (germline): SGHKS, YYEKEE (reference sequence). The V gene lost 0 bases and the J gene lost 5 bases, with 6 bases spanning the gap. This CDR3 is CASSLGPNEQYF. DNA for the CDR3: TGTGCCAGCAGCTTGGGGCCCAACGAGCAGTACTTC.

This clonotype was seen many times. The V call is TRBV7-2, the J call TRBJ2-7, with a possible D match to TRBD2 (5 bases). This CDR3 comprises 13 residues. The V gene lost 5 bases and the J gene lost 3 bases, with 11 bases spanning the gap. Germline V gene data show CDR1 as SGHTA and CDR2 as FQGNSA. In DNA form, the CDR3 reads TGTGCCAGCAGCCGTACTAGTGTCTACGAGCAGTACTTC. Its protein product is CASSRTSVYEQYF.

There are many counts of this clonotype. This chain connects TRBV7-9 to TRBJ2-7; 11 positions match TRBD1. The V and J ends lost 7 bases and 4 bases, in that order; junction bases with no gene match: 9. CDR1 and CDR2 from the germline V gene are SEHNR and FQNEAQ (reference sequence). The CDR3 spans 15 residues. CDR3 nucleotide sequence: TGTGCCAGCACCCAAACCCGGGACAGGGGGTACGAGCAGTACTTC. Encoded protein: CASTQTRDRGYEQYF.

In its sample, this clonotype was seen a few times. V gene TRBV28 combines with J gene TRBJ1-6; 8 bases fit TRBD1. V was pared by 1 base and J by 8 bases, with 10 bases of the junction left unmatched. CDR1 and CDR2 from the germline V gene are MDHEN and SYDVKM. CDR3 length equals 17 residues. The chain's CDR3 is CASSLSSRGQRDSPLHF. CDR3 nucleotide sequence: TGTGCCAGCAGTTTATCGTCCAGGGGGCAGCGGGATTCACCCCTCCACTTT.

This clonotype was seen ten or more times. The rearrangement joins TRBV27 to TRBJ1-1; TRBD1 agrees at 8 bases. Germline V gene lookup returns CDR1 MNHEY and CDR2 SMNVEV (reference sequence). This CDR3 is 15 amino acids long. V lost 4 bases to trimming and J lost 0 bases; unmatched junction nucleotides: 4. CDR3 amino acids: CASSSWDRLNTEAFF. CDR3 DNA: TGTGCCAGCAGTTCTTGGGACAGGCTGAACACTGAAGCTTTCTTT.